The rows below give T cell receptor beta chains drawn from one sample of a study of human T cells and chemical hapten exposure. TCRdb redid the calling of the RACE reads with MiXCR, one entry per CDR3 protein. The sample has over 300,000 distinct CDR3 sequences, 5.1% seen once. The sample here was whole blood, taken in connection with sensitization to the hapten diphenylcyclopropenone (DPC). All receptors come from a woman between 50 and 59 years old with alopecia areata. Some clones in this sample may be carry-over from other donors' samples. Both conserved end residues are part of each CDR3.

cdr3_aa: CASSQDNSGDTDTQYF; j_call: TRBJ2-3; v_call: TRBV4-2
cdr3_aa: CASSPLTSLRGDTQYF; j_call: TRBJ2-3; v_call: TRBV28
cdr3_aa: CASSYGLNIQYF; j_call: TRBJ2-4; v_call: TRBV6-6
cdr3_aa: CASRSGTRRTQYF; j_call: TRBJ2-5; v_call: TRBV28
cdr3_aa: CASSLTAAGTDTQYF; j_call: TRBJ2-3; v_call: TRBV7-8
cdr3_aa: CSASGTVANTQYF; j_call: TRBJ2-3; v_call: TRBV20-1
cdr3_aa: CASSLGLRPQHF; j_call: TRBJ1-5; v_call: TRBV12-3/TRBV12-4
cdr3_aa: CAISDPTGSVTDTQYF; j_call: TRBJ2-3; v_call: TRBV10-3
cdr3_aa: CASSLSAGTDTQYF; j_call: TRBJ2-3; v_call: TRBV5-1
cdr3_aa: CASSLTRLAGGIHEQFF; j_call: TRBJ2-1; v_call: TRBV28
cdr3_aa: CSAWTSGGTKQFF; j_call: TRBJ2-1; v_call: TRBV20-1
cdr3_aa: CASRTGTANTGELFF; j_call: TRBJ2-2; v_call: TRBV19
cdr3_aa: CASSEALRDRGVTEAFF; j_call: TRBJ1-1; v_call: TRBV2
cdr3_aa: CASSPGGGKNIQYF; j_call: TRBJ2-4; v_call: TRBV12-3/TRBV12-4
cdr3_aa: CASSYPITEAFF; j_call: TRBJ1-1; v_call: TRBV6-5